One sample yielded the 19 T cell receptor beta chains listed below, sequenced in a study of PD-1 blockade in classical Hodgkin lymphoma. Each patient relapsed following autologous stem cell transplantation, and prior brentuximab vedotin exposure differed. Method: immunoSEQ multiplex PCR; TCRdb's copy keeps in-frame clones and lacks some. This sample has about 28,000 clones, with approximately 87% found just once. The sample here was peripheral blood mononuclear cells (PBMCs), taken before the second cycle of nivolumab. Receptor source: a human donor with classical Hodgkin lymphoma.

The V and J genes are TRBV27 and TRBJ2-7, with 10 bases that match TRBD1. From germline, CDR1 is MNHEY and CDR2 SMNVEV (reference sequence). The V segment lost 6 bases and the J segment 4 bases; nucleotides outside the gene matches: 3. This CDR3 spans 13 amino acids. The CDR3 region is CASSRTGGYEQYV. The CDR3 DNA follows: TGTGCCAGCAGCCGGACAGGGGGTTACGAGCAGTACGTC.

The chain joins TRBV6-1 to TRBJ2-5; D is unresolved. Germline V gives CDR1 MNHNS, CDR2 SASEGT. Trimming shortened V by 4 bases and J by 2 bases, and 8 bases separated the two germline ends. This CDR3 is built from 13 residues. The chain's CDR3 is CASSGSQQETQYF. CDR3 DNA sequence: TGTGCCAGCAGTGGAAGTCAGCAAGAGACCCAGTACTTC.

V and J are TRBV7-2 and TRBJ1-5; D not resolved. V lost 1 base to trimming and J lost 6 bases, with 7 bases between them. Germline CDR1 reads SGHTA; CDR2 reads FQGNSA. The CDR3 has 13 amino acids. The CDR3 nucleotides are TGTGCCAGCAGCTTAGTTTTAAGTCAGCCCCAGCATTTT. The encoded protein is CASSLVLSQPQHF.

This clone was observed a single time. This rearrangement joins TRBV7-2 to TRBJ2-1; perhaps TRBD1 as D (6 bases). V shed 3 bases and J shed 0 bases, with 12 bases lying between them. This CDR3 comprises 16 residues. CDR1 is SGHTA, CDR2 FQGNSA, per germline. The CDR3 reads CASSFLSGVSYNEQFF. The CDR3 DNA follows: TGTGCCAGCAGCTTCCTATCAGGGGTCTCCTACAATGAGCAGTTCTTC.

The chain recombines TRBV5-4 with TRBJ1-2; no clear D gene. V was trimmed by 4 bases and J by 1 base, leaving 11 bases between them. The CDR3 length is 14 residues. The germline V gene has CDR1 SGHNT and CDR2 YYREEE (reference sequence). The CDR3 nucleotides read TGTGCCAGCAGCGGAACACCTTTTAACTATGGCTACACCTTC. This encodes CASSGTPFNYGYTF.

The V gene is TRBV6-5, the J gene TRBJ1-2; D is unresolved. V lost 4 bases to trimming and J lost 4 bases, with 19 bases between them. The CDR3 has 16 residues. Germline CDR1 MNHEY, CDR2 SVGAGI. CDR3 amino acids: CASSLLDMRKTYGYTF. The CDR3 DNA reads TGTGCCAGCAGTTTACTCGATATGCGAAAGACCTATGGCTACACCTTC.

About this clone: The germline gene is not matched at one end of the junction; a read error may be the cause. The chain couples TRBV7-7 to TRBJ2-1; 13 bases map to TRBD2. The CDR3 is 15 amino acids. Per germline, CDR1 SSHAT and CDR2 FNYEAQ (reference sequence). The CDR3 sequence: CASSSGTSGTNEQFF. In DNA, the CDR3 is TGTGCTAGCAGCTCTGGGACTAGCGGGACCAATGAGCAGTTCTTC.

The chain uses TRBV6-6 and TRBJ1-2; 7 bases line up with TRBD1. The CDR3 runs 13 residues. V lost 2 bases and J lost 4; bases outside the gene matches: 1. Germline V gene data show CDR1 as MNHNY and CDR2 as SVGAGI (reference sequence). The DNA for the CDR3 is TGTGCCAGCAGTTACGACAGGGCCTATGGCTACACCTTC. Translating gives CASSYDRAYGYTF.

The CDR3 nucleotides read TGCAGCGTTGAAAGGAGGGCCGGGGCGGCTTACCAAGAGACCCAGTACTTC. It specifies CSVERRAGAAYQETQYF. The chain uses TRBV29-1 and TRBJ2-5; TRBD2 is a possible D gene (6 bases). Germline V gene lookup returns CDR1 SQVTM and CDR2 ANQGSEA. There are 17 residues in the CDR3. V lost 2 bases and J 0 bases, leaving 19 bases between the germline ends.

This chain links TRBV6-6 with TRBJ1-5, with D maybe TRBD1 (6 bases). Trimming took 5 bases from V and 6 from J, leaving 17 bases between them. Germline V CDR1 and CDR2: MNHNY, SVGAGI (reference sequence). The CDR3 runs 15 residues. The CDR3 nucleotides are TGTGCCAGCAGTCCGACTTCAGGGGTTAGTCAGCCCCAGCATTTT. Protein sequence: CASSPTSGVSQPQHF.

The rearrangement links TRBV13 to TRBJ2-1, with 13 bases that match TRBD2. The junction had 5 bases not matched to a gene; V was cut back by 5 bases and J by 7 bases. Germline-derived CDR1 and CDR2 are PRHDT and FYEKMQ (reference sequence). The CDR3 extends over 15 amino acids. The CDR3 coding sequence is TGTGCCAGCAGCCCCTGGACTAGCGGGGGAAATGAGCAGTTCTTC. The encoded protein is CASSPWTSGGNEQFF.

J is TRBJ1-2 and V is TRBV2, with D unresolved. V was shortened by 6 bases and J by 7 bases, with 21 bases between the two germline ends. Per the germline V gene, CDR1 is SNHLY and CDR2 is FYNNEI. The CDR3 length is 15 residues. CDR3 coding DNA: TGTGCCAGCAGCGCCCCGAGGGAAGGCCGGCCTGGCTACACCTTC. Translation gives CASSAPREGRPGYTF. The full variable domain, its missing parts supplied by reference TRBV2 and TRBJ1-2, is EPEVTQTPSHQVTQMGQEVILRCVPISNHLYFYWYRQILGQKVEFLVSFYNNEISEKSEIFDDQFSVERPDGSNFTLKIRSTKLEDSAMYFCASSAPREGRPGYTFGSGTRLTVV.

The V and J genes are TRBV30 and TRBJ2-3, with D perhaps TRBD2 (6 bases). Deletions cut 3 bases from V and 2 bases from J, with 18 bases between. Germline V gene lookup returns CDR1 GTSNPN and CDR2 SVGIG (reference sequence). This CDR3 is built from 16 residues. The CDR3 reads CAWRLLATDPTDTQYF. CDR3 nucleotide sequence: TGTGCCTGGAGGCTGCTAGCGACAGACCCCACAGATACGCAGTATTTT.

V is TRBV30 and J is TRBJ1-5, with 9 bases fitting TRBD1. The J segment lost 11 bases and the V segment lost 5 bases, leaving 16 bases of the junction unmatched. The CDR3 loop spans 15 amino acids. CDR1 and CDR2 (germline): GTSNPN, SVGIG (reference sequence). The CDR3 DNA is TGTGCCTGGGCCCGGACAGGGGCCGCCAGGGCGACCCAGCATTTT. Its translation is CAWARTGAARATQHF.

V gene TRBV7-9 combines with J gene TRBJ1-5; weak D call: TRBD1 (6 bases). The CDR3 totals 15 residues. Looked up from germline, CDR1 is SEHNR and CDR2 is FQNEAQ (reference sequence). The germline V and J ends were trimmed by 5 bases and 4 bases, with 15 bases remaining between them. This CDR3 is CASSQQGNQNQPQHF. CDR3 nucleotide sequence: TGTGCCAGCAGCCAACAGGGTAACCAGAATCAGCCCCAGCATTTT.

The chain uses TRBV9 and TRBJ2-3, with D maybe TRBD2 (6 bases). V gave up 1 base and J gave up 3 bases, with 21 bases separating them. The CDR3 totals 18 residues. The germline V gene has CDR1 SGDLS and CDR2 YYNGEE. Here the CDR3 DNA reads TGTGCCAGCAGCGTAAACATCCGTACGGGAGCTCTGACAGATACGCAGTATTTT. This sequence encodes CASSVNIRTGALTDTQYF.

The chain has TRBV2 and TRBJ2-1, with a weak D call TRBD1 (6 bases). Germline V gene sequence: CDR1 SNHLY, CDR2 FYNNEI. The V gene lost 9 bases and the J gene lost 8 bases, with 23 bases spanning the gap. The CDR3 extends over 15 amino acids. The CDR3 spells CASYAQGQRRHEQFF. CDR3 nucleotide sequence: TGTGCCAGTTATGCCCAAGGACAGCGGCGCCATGAGCAGTTCTTC.

The chain employs TRBV6-4 and TRBJ1-1; TRBD1 might be the D (5 bases). In germline, CDR1 is MRHNA, CDR2 SNTAGT. The CDR3 loop spans 14 amino acids. Trimming stripped 4 bases from V and 4 bases from J, with 13 bases between. The CDR3 DNA follows: TGTGCCAGCAGTGCTCTGGGGCGGAGCACTGAAGCTTTCTTT. It specifies CASSALGRSTEAFF.

The table lists this clone with a count of one. The V call is TRBV28, the J call TRBJ2-1; D gene uncertain. The ends were cut back, 5 bases at V and 4 bases at J, with 24 bases in the middle. Germline loops: CDR1 MDHEN, CDR2 SYDVKM. The CDR3 runs 18 residues. DNA for the CDR3: TGTGCCAGCAGTGAGAGGCTCAGTGCCGTTAGTGGGTACAATGAGCAGTTCTTC. This gives the protein CASSERLSAVSGYNEQFF.